Described below is a single T cell receptor (beta chain) sequence and its context. The data were taken from a study of OX40 agonist ivuxolimab in advanced cancers. The germline V gene encodes CDR1 SGHRS and CDR2 YFSETQ. The CDR3 totals 16 residues. V gave up 1 base and J gave up 6 bases, with 19 bases separating them. Sequenced by immunoSEQ multiplex PCR; TCRdb stores in-frame clones only, minus some. This table holds about 84,000 clones, 89% found once. The TCR originated in an adult with an advanced solid tumor such as melanoma, head and neck, liver or kidney cancer. The gene calls are TRBV5-1 and TRBJ1-1, with D hard to call. The sequencing here drew on CD4+ or CD8+ T cells sorted from blood, taken in a trial of the OX40 agonist ivuxolimab. The CDR3 region is CASSLNPRAGRAEAFF. The CDR3 DNA reads as TGCGCCAGCAGCTTGAATCCCCGAGCCGGTCGGGCTGAAGCTTTCTTT.